The 21 T cell receptor beta chains presented below share a single source sample, sequenced in a study of T-cell memory formation after mild COVID-19. TCRdb processed the 5' RACE reads anew with MiXCR; each CDR3 protein has one entry. The sample yields fewer than 200,000 distinct CDR3 sequences, roughly 23% seen once. Source material: PBMCs or a T cell subset sorted from them (not recorded which). The receptor set was obtained from an adult woman who had mild COVID-19 (a few samples of this study predate the infection). Cell type and time point are not known.

This chain connects TRBV12-3 or TRBV12-4 to TRBJ2-1; D unresolved. V was cut by 3 bases and J by 2 bases, with 5 bases left in between. The CDR3 runs to 13 residues. The CDR3 DNA is TGTGCCAGCAGTTTTGATGCCTACAATGAGCAGTTCTTC. Translated: CASSFDAYNEQFF.

V gene TRBV6-2 or TRBV6-3 combines with J gene TRBJ2-1; D gene ambiguous. The V and J ends lost 0 bases and 6 bases respectively, with 9 bases between them. From germline, CDR1 is MNHEY and CDR2 SVGEGT. The length of the CDR3 is 14 residues. Written as DNA, the CDR3 is TGTGCCAGCAGTTACTCGCAGCGTTCCAATGAGCAGTTCTTC. Translation gives CASSYSQRSNEQFF.

This clonotype was recorded a few times. V and J are TRBV6-2 or TRBV6-3 and TRBJ2-1; 9 nucleotides align to TRBD1. Germline loops: CDR1 MNHEY, CDR2 SVGEGT. There are 18 residues in the CDR3. The trim removed 0 bases at V and 7 bases at J, leaving 13 bases unmatched. DNA of the CDR3: TGTGCCAGCAGTTACTCTTACAGGGGGCTATCCCGACAGAATGAGCAGTTCTTC. The encoded protein is CASSYSYRGLSRQNEQFF.

The sample holds a few counts of this clonotype. J is TRBJ2-7 and V is TRBV11-2; D is unclear. Germline CDR1 SGHAT, CDR2 FQNNGV. V lost 2 bases to trimming and J lost 3 bases, with 8 bases between them. There are 13 residues in the CDR3. The CDR3 loop reads CASSLFSSYEQYF. The DNA for the CDR3 is TGTGCCAGCAGCTTATTTTCCAGCTACGAGCAGTACTTC.

This clonotype was counted only a few times. The chain has TRBV13 and TRBJ2-3; 12 bases agree with TRBD2. Germline trimming cut 4 bases from V and 6 bases from J; bases unmatched to any gene: 8. CDR1 PRHDT and CDR2 FYEKMQ come from the germline V gene (reference sequence). This CDR3 has 16 residues. This chain's CDR3 is CASSSETSGSTDTQYF. DNA of the CDR3: TGTGCCAGCAGCTCTGAGACTAGCGGGAGTACGGATACGCAGTATTTT. The entire variable domain, with the rest obtained from reference TRBV13 and TRBJ2-3, is as follows: AAGVIQSPRHLIKEKRETATLKCYPIPRHDTVYWYQQGPGQDPQFLISFYEKMQSDKGSIPDRFSAQQFSDYHSELNMSSLELGDSALYFCASSSETSGSTDTQYFGPGTRLTVL.

The chain combines TRBV13 with TRBJ2-6, with 9 nucleotides matching TRBD2. The germline CDR1 and CDR2 sequences are PRHDT and FYEKMQ (reference sequence). With V trimmed by 0 bases and J by 1 base, 4 bases remained unmatched. The CDR3 is 18 amino acids. Here the CDR3 DNA reads TGTGCCAGCAGCTTAGGTCTAGCGGGAATATCTGGGGCCAACGTCCTGACTTTC. Translating gives CASSLGLAGISGANVLTF.

This clonotype has just a few counts. The rearrangement joins TRBV5-1 to TRBJ2-3, with 10 nucleotides matching TRBD1. The CDR3 contains 14 residues. Germline V gene sequence: CDR1 SGHRS, CDR2 YFSETQ. Losses at the gene ends were 4 bases for V and 4 bases for J; bases not matched to a gene: 3. Written as DNA, the CDR3 is TGCGCCAGCAGCCAGACAGGGGGCGCAGATACGCAGTATTTT. Its protein is CASSQTGGADTQYF.

This clonotype has at least ten counts. The chain combines TRBV6-5 with TRBJ1-3, with D unclear. This CDR3 is built from 17 residues. Trimming pared 0 bases from V and 0 bases from J, leaving 12 bases between. Germline CDR1 reads MNHEY; CDR2 reads SVGAGI. In nucleotides, the CDR3 is TGTGCCAGCAGTTACTCGCGGGAGTCCCTCTCTGGAAACACCATATATTTT. The encoded protein is CASSYSRESLSGNTIYF.

This clonotype was seen only a few times. V gene TRBV29-1 combines with J gene TRBJ2-2; D may be TRBD1 (5 bases). Germline V lookup: CDR1 SQVTM, CDR2 ANQGSEA. V was shortened by 3 bases and J by 4 bases, with 15 bases between the two germline ends. CDR3 length: 15 residues. The CDR3 spells CSVETSGLGTGELFF. The CDR3 DNA reads as TGCAGCGTTGAGACGTCAGGGCTTGGCACCGGGGAGCTGTTTTTT.

This clonotype was counted a few times. The V call is TRBV7-9, the J call TRBJ1-1; no clear D. From germline, CDR1 is SEHNR and CDR2 FQNEAQ (reference sequence). The CDR3 has 14 amino acids. Deletions cut 5 bases from V and 4 bases from J, with 14 bases between. The chain's CDR3 is CASSPPTGSTEAFF. CDR3 DNA: TGTGCCAGCAGCCCCCCGACCGGGAGCACTGAAGCTTTCTTT.

The chain links TRBV3-1 to TRBJ1-1; unclear D gene. V was shortened by 0 bases and J by 3 bases, with 11 bases between the two germline ends. From germline, CDR1 is LGHDT and CDR2 YNNKEL (reference sequence). The CDR3 runs 15 residues. CDR3 in amino acids: CASSQEVRVDTEAFF. The CDR3 DNA is TGTGCCAGCAGCCAAGAAGTTCGCGTAGACACTGAAGCTTTCTTT.

This clonotype was counted between two and nine times. The chain is built from TRBV5-1 and TRBJ2-1, with TRBD2 matching 10 bases. Germline loops: CDR1 SGHRS, CDR2 YFSETQ. The junction had 6 bases not matched to a gene; V was cut back by 3 bases and J by 3 bases. The CDR3 sequence is 16 residues long. CDR3 in amino acids: CASSSNLAGGYNEQFF. CDR3 coding DNA: TGCGCCAGCAGCTCAAACTTAGCGGGGGGCTACAATGAGCAGTTCTTC. Full variable domain (outside the CDR3, taken from reference TRBV5-1 and TRBJ2-1): KAGVTQTPRYLIKTRGQQVTLSCSPISGHRSVSWYQQTPGQGLQFLFEYFSETQRNKGNFPGRFSGRQFSNSRSEMNVSTLELGDSALYLCASSSNLAGGYNEQFFGPGTRLTVL.

This clonotype came up many times. The chain links TRBV10-2 to TRBJ2-1, with D tentatively TRBD1 (6 bases). The germline V and J ends were trimmed by 5 bases and 3 bases, with 17 bases remaining between them. The CDR3 spans 16 residues. From germline, CDR1 is WSHSY and CDR2 SAAADI. Here the CDR3 reads CASSRTARQVYNEQFF. CDR3 DNA sequence: TGCGCCAGCAGTAGGACAGCCAGACAAGTCTACAATGAGCAGTTCTTC.

This clonotype was recorded a few times. This rearrangement joins TRBV5-1 to TRBJ1-2; possibly TRBD1 for D (6 bases). The CDR3 length is 17 residues. CDR1 is SGHRS, CDR2 YFSETQ, per germline. The ends were cut back, 6 bases at V and 0 bases at J, with 21 bases in the middle. The chain's CDR3 is CASTRWTDPLSNYGYTF. DNA of the CDR3: TGCGCCAGCACACGGTGGACAGATCCCCTTTCTAACTATGGCTACACCTTC.

With respect to this clonotype: The junction shows a germline mismatch at one end, possibly a read error. The chain couples TRBV2 to TRBJ2-3; 7 nucleotides align to TRBD2. Germline CDR1 reads SNHLY; CDR2 reads FYNNEI. This CDR3 contains 18 residues. CDR3 DNA: TGTGCCAGCAGTTTGTTAGCGTTCGGGGAGGGCGAGGCAGATACTCAGTATTTT. Protein: CASSLLAFGEGEADTQYF. Full variable domain (rest looked up from reference TRBV2 and TRBJ2-3): EPEVTQTPSHQVTQMGQEVILRCVPISNHLYFYWYRQILGQKVEFLVSFYNNEISEKSEIFDDQFSVERPDGSNFTLKIRSTKLEDSAMYFCASSLLAFGEGEADTQYFGPGTRLTVL.

This clonotype showed up just a few times. This chain joins TRBV7-3 and TRBJ2-3; TRBD1 might be the D (5 bases). The CDR3 extends over 14 amino acids. Between the trimmed V and J ends, which lost 4 bases and 2 bases, there was a span of 10 bases. Germline assignment: CDR1 SGHTA and CDR2 FQGTGA. The DNA of the CDR3 is TGTGCCAGCAGCTCCCTGGGGCCCACAGATACGCAGTATTTT. Translating gives CASSSLGPTDTQYF.

In its sample, this clonotype was seen a few times. The J gene is TRBJ2-7, the V gene TRBV9; the match to TRBD1 covers 9 bases. The CDR3 length is 16 residues. CDR1 SGDLS and CDR2 YYNGEE come from the germline V gene. Trimming removed 4 bases from V and 6 bases from J; junction bases left unmatched: 14. The CDR3 region is CASSQVAGTGLVEQYF. CDR3 sequence (DNA): TGTGCCAGCAGCCAGGTCGCCGGGACAGGGTTGGTCGAGCAGTACTTC.

The chain is built from TRBV9 and TRBJ2-2; D not certain. The germline V gene encodes CDR1 SGDLS and CDR2 YYNGEE. This CDR3 spans 15 amino acids. V was shortened by 0 bases and J by 0 bases, with 6 bases between the two germline ends. The CDR3 region is CASSVDGSNTGELFF. For the CDR3, the DNA is TGTGCCAGCAGCGTAGACGGGTCGAACACCGGGGAGCTGTTTTTT.

A few counts support this clonotype. V gene TRBV20-1 combines with J gene TRBJ2-1; TRBD2 matches at 9 bases. The CDR3 runs to 13 residues. Germline CDR1 DFQATT, CDR2 SNEGSKA (reference sequence). The V segment lost 3 bases and the J segment 7 bases; nucleotides outside the gene matches: 4. CDR3 protein: CSASAGGPNEQFF. CDR3 DNA: TGCAGTGCTAGCGCGGGAGGGCCGAATGAGCAGTTCTTC.

This rearrangement joins TRBV5-5 to TRBJ2-7; perhaps TRBD2 as D (6 bases). Trimming stripped 1 base from V and 2 bases from J, with 10 bases between. The CDR3 runs 14 residues. Looked up from germline, CDR1 is SGHKS and CDR2 is YYEKEE (reference sequence). CDR3 bases: TGTGCCAGCAGCTTGTGGAGGGGCACCTACGAGCAGTACTTC. Translated, it gives CASSLWRGTYEQYF.

CDR3 loop: CASSRKDTEAFF. The DNA of the CDR3 is TGCGCCAGCAGCCGAAAGGACACTGAAGCTTTCTTT. The chain recombines TRBV4-1 with TRBJ1-1; unclear D gene. This CDR3 has 12 residues. Per the germline V gene, CDR1 is MGHRA and CDR2 is YSYEKL. V shed 4 bases and J shed 3 bases, with 6 bases lying between them.